The entry below gives a single T cell receptor beta chain sequence along with its context. Its antigen is undetermined. Unstimulated regulatory T cells (CD4+CD25+CD127-), CD4+CD25- non-regulatory cells, CD4 and CD8 cells were FACS-sorted from thawed PBMCs. TCRdb's copy holds only in-frame clones and misses some; the assay was immunoSEQ multiplex PCR. Of about 69,000 clones detected, 85% to 90% appear once; the ten largest clones hold roughly 0.4%. These data originate in a study of Tregs in tolerant kidney transplant recipients. Study findings and constraints: Activated donor B cell expansion appeared to reveal the most relevant donor-specific TCRbeta repertoire.

The TCR sequence derives from a human donor who received a combined kidney and bone marrow transplant. The material was CD4+ T cells from blood, obtained before the transplant.

The DNA of the CDR3 is TGTGCCACCAGCAGAGACCAGGGGGGTGGCGAGCAGTACTTC. As protein: CATSRDQGGGEQYF. The V call is TRBV15, the J call TRBJ2-7; D is possibly TRBD1 (7 bases). Germline CDR1 is LNHNV and CDR2 is YYDKDF (reference sequence). The CDR3 consists of 14 residues. Trimming pared 0 bases from V and 6 bases from J, leaving 12 bases between.